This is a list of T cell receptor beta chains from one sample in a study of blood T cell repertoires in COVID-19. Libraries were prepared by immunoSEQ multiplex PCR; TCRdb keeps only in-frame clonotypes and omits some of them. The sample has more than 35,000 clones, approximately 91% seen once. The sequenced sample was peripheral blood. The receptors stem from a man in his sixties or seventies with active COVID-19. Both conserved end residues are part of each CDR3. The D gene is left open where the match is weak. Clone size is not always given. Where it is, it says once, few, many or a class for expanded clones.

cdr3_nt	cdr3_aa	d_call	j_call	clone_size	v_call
TGTGCCAGCAGCAAAGGAATAGCGGGAGGGCCTCTAGCCAAAAACATTCAGTACTTC	CASSKGIAGGPLAKNIQYF	NA	TRBJ2-4	NA	TRBV21-1
TGTGCCAGCAGCGAACTCGGGCAGGGGAACACTGAAGCTTTCTTT	CASSELGQGNTEAFF	NA	TRBJ1-1	NA	TRBV9
TGTGCCAGCAGCTTGGAACAGCTCCCGGACCAGTACTTC	CASSLEQLPDQYF	NA	TRBJ2-5	NA	TRBV5-4
TGTGCCAGTAGGCCAGGGGGGTACTACAATGAGCAGTTCTTC	CASRPGGYYNEQFF	NA	TRBJ2-1	NA	TRBV4-2
TGTGCCAGCAGCCTGACCGGGACAGGGAGTACCGGGGAGCTGTTTTTT	CASSLTGTGSTGELFF	TRBD1	TRBJ2-2	NA	TRBV7-8
TGTGCCAGCAGTGGACAGGGCTATAATTCACCCCTCCACTTT	CASSGQGYNSPLHF	TRBD1	TRBJ1-6	NA	TRBV2
TGTGCCAGCAGCCCCTTCGGGAGATCGAGCTCCTACGAGCAGTACTTC	CASSPFGRSSSYEQYF	NA	TRBJ2-7	NA	TRBV7-3
TGTGCCAGCTCACAGGGACTAGCGGTCACAGATACGCAGTATTTT	CASSQGLAVTDTQYF	TRBD2	TRBJ2-3	NA	TRBV18
TGTGCCAGCAGCTTAATGGAGGGGGCCGTGAACACTGAAGCTTTCTTT	CASSLMEGAVNTEAFF	TRBD1	TRBJ1-1	NA	TRBV7-2
TGTGCCACCAGTGAGTCCGGGACAGTGGACAATCAGCCCCAGCATTTT	CATSESGTVDNQPQHF	TRBD1	TRBJ1-5	NA	TRBV24-1
TGCGCCAGCAGCTTGAATCGGCTAGCGGGAGGGAATGAGCAGTTCTTC	CASSLNRLAGGNEQFF	TRBD2	TRBJ2-1	NA	TRBV5-1
TGTGCCAGCAGCGAACTCCACAGGGGCTCAAACACTGAAGCTTTCTTT	CASSELHRGSNTEAFF	TRBD1	TRBJ1-1	NA	TRBV7-9
TGTGCCAGCACCTCGGGACAGATTCAAGAGACCCAGTACTTC	CASTSGQIQETQYF	TRBD1	TRBJ2-5	NA	TRBV7-2
TGTGCCAGCAACGAAGGGACAGGCAATTCACCCCTCCACTTT	CASNEGTGNSPLHF	TRBD1	TRBJ1-6	NA	TRBV2
TGTGCCAGTAGACCACAGGGGACAGGGTTGGCGCAGTTCTTC	CASRPQGTGLAQFF	TRBD1	TRBJ2-1	NA	TRBV19
TGTGCCAGCAGCTTAGCACTACTCGCCAATTCACCCCTCCACTTT	CASSLALLANSPLHF	NA	TRBJ1-6	NA	TRBV7-2
TGTGCCAGCAGTCTGATAGGGACTAGCGGGGGTGAGCAGTACTTC	CASSLIGTSGGEQYF	TRBD2	TRBJ2-7	NA	TRBV9
TGTGCCAGCAGCTTAGGGGGTCAGGGGCCCAATTCACCCCTCCACTTT	CASSLGGQGPNSPLHF	NA	TRBJ1-6	NA	TRBV7-6
TGTGCCAGCAGCTTAGGGGCTGGGGGGGCTCATGGCTACACCTTC	CASSLGAGGAHGYTF	NA	TRBJ1-2	NA	TRBV7-9
TGTGCCAGCAGAGGGACAGGGGAAAACACCATATATTTT	CASRGTGENTIYF	TRBD1	TRBJ1-3	once	TRBV3-1/TRBV3-2
TGTGCCAGCAGCGTAGGGGGACAGAGCAAAAACATTCAGTACTTC	CASSVGGQSKNIQYF	TRBD1	TRBJ2-4	NA	TRBV9
TGTGCCAGCAGCCTCCAGCGGGGGGGACAAGAGACCCAGTACTTC	CASSLQRGGQETQYF	TRBD2	TRBJ2-5	NA	TRBV7-3
TGTGCCAGCAGCCTGGGCCAGGGGGTAGATACGCAGTATTTT	CASSLGQGVDTQYF	TRBD1	TRBJ2-3	NA	TRBV7-9
TGTGCCAGCACTCCGACTAGCGGGGCGACCTACGAGCAGTACTTC	CASTPTSGATYEQYF	TRBD2	TRBJ2-7	NA	TRBV7-6
TGTGCCAGCAGCCGAGAAGGGCAGGGGATCAGGAGTGGGGGCTACACCTTC	CASSREGQGIRSGGYTF	NA	TRBJ1-2	NA	TRBV7-8
TGTGCCAGCAGCTTTGAGGGCTTTCAGTACTTC	CASSFEGFQYF	NA	TRBJ2-4	NA	TRBV7-9
TGTGCCAGCAGCGGCAGGATTACCGGGGAGCTGTTTTTT	CASSGRITGELFF	NA	TRBJ2-2	medium-sized	TRBV9
TGTGCCAGCACCCTAGACAGCATCAACACTGAAGCTTTCTTT	CASTLDSINTEAFF	NA	TRBJ1-1	NA	TRBV5-8
TGCGCCAGCAGCTTTACAGAGGGCATACGCGAAGCTTTCTTT	CASSFTEGIREAFF	NA	TRBJ1-1	NA	TRBV5-1
TGTGCCAGCAGCGGAACGTTCCGGGAAGAGACCCAGTACTTC	CASSGTFREETQYF	NA	TRBJ2-5	few	TRBV7-9
TGTGCCAGCAGCACTTGGACAGGGTCGGAGACCCAGTACTTC	CASSTWTGSETQYF	TRBD1	TRBJ2-5	NA	TRBV11-2
TGTGCCAGCAGCCAAGACCTCGCGGTAGTGCAGTACTTC	CASSQDLAVVQYF	NA	TRBJ2-7	NA	TRBV3-1/TRBV3-2
TGTGCCACCAGCAGAGATAGGACAGGGGGCATTGGTGGCTACACCTTC	CATSRDRTGGIGGYTF	TRBD1	TRBJ1-2	once	TRBV15
TGTGCCAGCAGTCCCCTAGCGGGGGGGTTTAATGAGCAGTTCTTC	CASSPLAGGFNEQFF	TRBD2	TRBJ2-1	NA	TRBV28
TGTGCCAGCAGCCTTTGGGGACAGCGGGAGTTCACAGATACGCAGTATTTT	CASSLWGQREFTDTQYF	NA	TRBJ2-3	NA	TRBV7-9
TGTGCCAGCACCCAGAGAGGGAGAGATCAGCCCCAGCATTTT	CASTQRGRDQPQHF	NA	TRBJ1-5	NA	TRBV2
TGTGCCAGCAGTCCTTCCGGGACAGGGGGCTGGAGCGCGCAGTATTTT	CASSPSGTGGWSAQYF	TRBD1	TRBJ2-3	NA	TRBV27
TGTGCCAGCAGGGGGGAAGGGGGAATGAACACTGAAGCTTTCTTT	CASRGEGGMNTEAFF	NA	TRBJ1-1	NA	TRBV6-6
TGTGCCAGCTCACCAAGACCGGGACAGTTGGGGTTGAACACTGAAGCTTTCTTT	CASSPRPGQLGLNTEAFF	TRBD1	TRBJ1-1	NA	TRBV18
TGTGCCAGCAGCATTGGACTAGACAATGAGCAGTTCTTC	CASSIGLDNEQFF	TRBD2	TRBJ2-1	NA	TRBV6-5
TGCAGCGTCCTGACAGGGGGCTGGGAGACCCAGTACTTC	CSVLTGGWETQYF	TRBD1	TRBJ2-5	NA	TRBV29-1
TGTGCCAGCAGTGAATTCGGACAGCGCACAGATACGCAGTATTTT	CASSEFGQRTDTQYF	NA	TRBJ2-3	few	TRBV25-1
TGTGCCTGGAAGCCCCTGGGACAGAACACTGAAGCTTTCTTT	CAWKPLGQNTEAFF	NA	TRBJ1-1	NA	TRBV30
TGTGCCAGCAGCTTAGAGGTAGCGGGAAGGTTCTACGAGCAGTACTTC	CASSLEVAGRFYEQYF	TRBD2	TRBJ2-7	NA	TRBV11-2
TGTGCCACCAGAAAACAGGGGAACACTGAAGCTTTCTTT	CATRKQGNTEAFF	NA	TRBJ1-1	NA	TRBV24-1
TGTGCCAGCAGCCAACCAGGGAGGGGAGTTACTTCACCCCTCCACTTT	CASSQPGRGVTSPLHF	NA	TRBJ1-6	few	TRBV4-2